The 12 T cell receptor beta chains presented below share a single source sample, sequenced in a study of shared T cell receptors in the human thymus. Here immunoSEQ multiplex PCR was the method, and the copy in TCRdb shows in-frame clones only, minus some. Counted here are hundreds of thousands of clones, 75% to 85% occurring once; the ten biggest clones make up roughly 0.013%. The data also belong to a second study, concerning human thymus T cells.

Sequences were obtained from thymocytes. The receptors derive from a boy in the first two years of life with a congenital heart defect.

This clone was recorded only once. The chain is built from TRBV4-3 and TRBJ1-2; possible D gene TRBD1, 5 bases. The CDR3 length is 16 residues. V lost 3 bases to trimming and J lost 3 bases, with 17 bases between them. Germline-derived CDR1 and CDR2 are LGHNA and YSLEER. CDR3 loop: CASSQAGGIGYYGYTF. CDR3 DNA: TGCGCCAGCAGCCAGGCCGGGGGTATTGGCTACTATGGCTACACCTTC.

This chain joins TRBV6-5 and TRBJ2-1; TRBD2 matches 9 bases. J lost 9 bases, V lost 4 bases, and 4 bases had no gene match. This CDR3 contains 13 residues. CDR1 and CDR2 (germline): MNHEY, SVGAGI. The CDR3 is CASSSTSGAEQFF. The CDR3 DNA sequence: TGTGCCAGCAGTTCGACTAGCGGTGCTGAGCAGTTCTTC.

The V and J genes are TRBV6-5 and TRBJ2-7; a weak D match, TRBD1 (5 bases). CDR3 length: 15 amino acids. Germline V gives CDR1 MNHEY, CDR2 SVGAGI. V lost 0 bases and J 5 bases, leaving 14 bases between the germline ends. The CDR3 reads CASSYSGRVRNEQYF. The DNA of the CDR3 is TGTGCCAGCAGTTACTCAGGCAGGGTTCGGAACGAGCAGTACTTC.

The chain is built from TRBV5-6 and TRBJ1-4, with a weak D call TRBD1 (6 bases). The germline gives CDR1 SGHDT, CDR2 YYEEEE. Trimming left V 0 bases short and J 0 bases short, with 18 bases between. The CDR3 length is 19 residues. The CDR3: CASSLGRTAFVATNEKLFF. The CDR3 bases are TGTGCCAGCAGCTTGGGTCGGACAGCATTTGTTGCAACTAATGAAAAACTGTTTTTT.

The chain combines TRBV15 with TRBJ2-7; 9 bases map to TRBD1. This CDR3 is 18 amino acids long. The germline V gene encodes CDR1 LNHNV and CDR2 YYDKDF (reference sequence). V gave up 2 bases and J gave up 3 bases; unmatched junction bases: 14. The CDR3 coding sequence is TGTGCCACCAGCAGAAGGTCTCCGGGACAGGGTAGGCTCTACGAGCAGTACTTC. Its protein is CATSRRSPGQGRLYEQYF.

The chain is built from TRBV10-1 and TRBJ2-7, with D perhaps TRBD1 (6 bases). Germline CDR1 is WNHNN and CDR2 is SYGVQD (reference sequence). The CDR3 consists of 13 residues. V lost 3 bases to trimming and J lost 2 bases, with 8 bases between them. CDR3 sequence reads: CASSEQGPYEQYF. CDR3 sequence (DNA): TGCGCCAGCAGTGAACAGGGTCCCTACGAGCAGTACTTC.

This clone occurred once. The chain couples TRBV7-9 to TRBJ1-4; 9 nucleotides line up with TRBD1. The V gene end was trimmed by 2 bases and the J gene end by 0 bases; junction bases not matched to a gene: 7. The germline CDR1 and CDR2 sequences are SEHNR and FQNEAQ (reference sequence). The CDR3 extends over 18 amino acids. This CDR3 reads CASSLSRTGATTNEKLFF. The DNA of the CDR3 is TGTGCCAGCAGCTTAAGTCGGACAGGGGCTACAACTAATGAAAAACTGTTTTTT.

The CDR3 DNA follows: TGCGCCAGCAGCCCTGGACAGGGAGGTGGCCTCCAAGAGACCCAGTACTTC. Translating it yields CASSPGQGGGLQETQYF. The chain is built from TRBV5-1 and TRBJ2-5, with 8 bases aligning to TRBD1. The junction had 12 bases not matched to a gene; V was cut back by 4 bases and J by 1 base. In germline, CDR1 is SGHRS, CDR2 YFSETQ. CDR3 length equals 17 residues.

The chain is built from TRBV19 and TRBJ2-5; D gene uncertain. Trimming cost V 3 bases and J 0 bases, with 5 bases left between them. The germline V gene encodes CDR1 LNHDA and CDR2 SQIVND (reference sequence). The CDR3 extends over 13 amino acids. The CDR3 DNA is TGTGCCAGTAGTATCCAGAACCAAGAGACCCAGTACTTC. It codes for CASSIQNQETQYF. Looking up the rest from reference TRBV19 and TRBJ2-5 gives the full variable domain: DGGITQSPKYLFRKEGQNVTLSCEQNLNHDAMYWYRQDPGQGLRLIYYSQIVNDFQKGDIAEGYSVSREKKESFPLTVTSAQKNPTAFYLCASSIQNQETQYFGPGTRLLVL.

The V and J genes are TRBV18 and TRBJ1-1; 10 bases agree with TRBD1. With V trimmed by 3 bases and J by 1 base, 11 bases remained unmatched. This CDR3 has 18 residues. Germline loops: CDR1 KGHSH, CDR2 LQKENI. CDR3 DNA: TGTGCCAGCTCACCGGGGGACAGGGGTGAGGGCCGGAACACTGAAGCTTTCTTT. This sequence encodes CASSPGDRGEGRNTEAFF.

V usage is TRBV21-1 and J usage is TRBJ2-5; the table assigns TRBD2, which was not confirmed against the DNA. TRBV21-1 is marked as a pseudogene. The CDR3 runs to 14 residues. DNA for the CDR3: TGTGCCAGCAGCGCCTACACATGGCGGGAGACCCAGTACTTC. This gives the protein CASSAYTWRETQYF.

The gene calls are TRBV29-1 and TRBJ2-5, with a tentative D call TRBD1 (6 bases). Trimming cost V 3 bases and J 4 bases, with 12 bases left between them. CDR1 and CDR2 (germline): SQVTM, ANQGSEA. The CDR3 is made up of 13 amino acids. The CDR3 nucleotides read TGCAGCGTTGACTGGGGGCGAATAGAGACCCAGTACTTC. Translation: CSVDWGRIETQYF.